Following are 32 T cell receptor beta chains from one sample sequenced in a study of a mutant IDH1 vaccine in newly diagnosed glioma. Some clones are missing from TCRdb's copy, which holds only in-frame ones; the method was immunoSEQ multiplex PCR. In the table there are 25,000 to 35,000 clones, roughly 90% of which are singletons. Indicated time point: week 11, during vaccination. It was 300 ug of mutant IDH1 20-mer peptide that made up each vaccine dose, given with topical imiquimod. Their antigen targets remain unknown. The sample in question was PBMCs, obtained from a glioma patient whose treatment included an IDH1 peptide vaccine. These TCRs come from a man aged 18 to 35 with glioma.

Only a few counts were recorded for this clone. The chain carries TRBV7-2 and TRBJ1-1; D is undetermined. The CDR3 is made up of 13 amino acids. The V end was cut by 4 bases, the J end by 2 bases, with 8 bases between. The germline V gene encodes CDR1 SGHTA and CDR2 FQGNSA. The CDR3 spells CASSYQVNTEAFF. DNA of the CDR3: TGTGCCAGCAGCTATCAGGTAAACACTGAAGCTTTCTTT.

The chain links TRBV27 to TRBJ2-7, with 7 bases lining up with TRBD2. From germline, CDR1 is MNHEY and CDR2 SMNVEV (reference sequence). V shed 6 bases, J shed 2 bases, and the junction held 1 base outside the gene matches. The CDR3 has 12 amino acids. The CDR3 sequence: CASRAGAYEQYF. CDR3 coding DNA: TGTGCCAGCAGGGCGGGAGCCTACGAGCAGTACTTC.

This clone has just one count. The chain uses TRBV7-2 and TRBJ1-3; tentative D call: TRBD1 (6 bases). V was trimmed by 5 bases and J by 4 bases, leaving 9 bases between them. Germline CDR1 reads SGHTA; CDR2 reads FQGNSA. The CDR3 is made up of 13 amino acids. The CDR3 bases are TGTGCCAGCAGCCCAAGGGGGGGAAACACCATATATTTT. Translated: CASSPRGGNTIYF.

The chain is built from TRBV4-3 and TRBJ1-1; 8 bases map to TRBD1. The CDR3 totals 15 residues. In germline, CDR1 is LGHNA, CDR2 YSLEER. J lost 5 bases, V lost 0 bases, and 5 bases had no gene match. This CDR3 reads CASSQDRQGRTEAFF. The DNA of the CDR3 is TGCGCCAGCAGCCAAGATCGACAGGGGAGGACTGAAGCTTTCTTT.

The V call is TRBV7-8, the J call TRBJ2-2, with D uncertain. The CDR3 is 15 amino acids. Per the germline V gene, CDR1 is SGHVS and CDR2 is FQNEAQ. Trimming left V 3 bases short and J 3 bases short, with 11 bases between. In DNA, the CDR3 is TGTGCCAGCAGCTTTCTGCTAGTCGACACCGGGGAGCTGTTTTTT. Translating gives CASSFLLVDTGELFF.

Written as DNA, the CDR3 is TGCAGCGTTTCCATAGGAGGTCTTAGCTCCTACAATGAGCAGTTCTTC. Translating gives CSVSIGGLSSYNEQFF. The chain couples TRBV29-1 to TRBJ2-1; weak D call: TRBD2 (5 bases). Per the germline V gene, CDR1 is SQVTM and CDR2 is ANQGSEA. The CDR3 spans 16 residues. Trimming removed 5 bases at V and 0 bases at J, with 17 bases between.

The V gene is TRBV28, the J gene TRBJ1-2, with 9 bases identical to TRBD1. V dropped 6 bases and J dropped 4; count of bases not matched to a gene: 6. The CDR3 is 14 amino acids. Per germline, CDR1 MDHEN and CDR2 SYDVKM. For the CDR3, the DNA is TGTGCCAGCAGACTGGGACAGGGTAGCTATGGCTACACCTTC. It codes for CASRLGQGSYGYTF.

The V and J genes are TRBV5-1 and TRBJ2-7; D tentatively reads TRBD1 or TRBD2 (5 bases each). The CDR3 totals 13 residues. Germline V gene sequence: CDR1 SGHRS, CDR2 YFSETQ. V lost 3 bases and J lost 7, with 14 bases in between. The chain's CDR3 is CASSWGPLREQYF. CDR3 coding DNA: TGCGCCAGCAGCTGGGGACCGCTCCGGGAGCAGTACTTC.

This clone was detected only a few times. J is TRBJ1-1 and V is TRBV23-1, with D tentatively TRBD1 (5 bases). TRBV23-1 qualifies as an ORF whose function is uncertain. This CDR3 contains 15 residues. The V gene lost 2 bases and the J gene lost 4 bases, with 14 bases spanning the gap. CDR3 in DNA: TGCGCCAGCAGTCAAGGGACCAACGTCGCCACTGAAGCTTTCTTT. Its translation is CASSQGTNVATEAFF.

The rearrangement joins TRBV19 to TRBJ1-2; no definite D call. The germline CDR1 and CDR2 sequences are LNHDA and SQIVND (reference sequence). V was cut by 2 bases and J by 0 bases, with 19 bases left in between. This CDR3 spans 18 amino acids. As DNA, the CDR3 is TGTGCCAGTAGTATACTCTCAAGTGTCAGCAGAGCTAACTATGGCTACACCTTC. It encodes CASSILSSVSRANYGYTF.

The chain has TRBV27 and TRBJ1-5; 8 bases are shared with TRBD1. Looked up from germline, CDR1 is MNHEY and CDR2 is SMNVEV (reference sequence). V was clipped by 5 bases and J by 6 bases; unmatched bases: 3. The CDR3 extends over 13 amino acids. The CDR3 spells CASSQGASQPQHF. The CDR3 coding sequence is TGTGCCAGCAGTCAGGGGGCTAGTCAGCCCCAGCATTTT.

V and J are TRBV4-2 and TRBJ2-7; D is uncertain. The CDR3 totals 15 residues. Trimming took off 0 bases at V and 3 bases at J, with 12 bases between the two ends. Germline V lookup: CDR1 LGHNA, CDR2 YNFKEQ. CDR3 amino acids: CASSQEGNYVYEQYF. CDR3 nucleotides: TGTGCCAGCAGCCAAGAAGGGAACTACGTCTACGAGCAGTACTTC.

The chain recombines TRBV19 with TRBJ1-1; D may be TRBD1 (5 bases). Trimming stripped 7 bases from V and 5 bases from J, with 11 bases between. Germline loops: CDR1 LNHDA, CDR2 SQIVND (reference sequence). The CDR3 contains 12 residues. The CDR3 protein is CASTLGETEAFF. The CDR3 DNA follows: TGTGCCAGTACCTTAGGGGAGACTGAAGCTTTCTTT. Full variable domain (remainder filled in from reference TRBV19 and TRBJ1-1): DGGITQSPKYLFRKEGQNVTLSCEQNLNHDAMYWYRQDPGQGLRLIYYSQIVNDFQKGDIAEGYSVSREKKESFPLTVTSAQKNPTAFYLCASTLGETEAFFGQGTRLTVV.

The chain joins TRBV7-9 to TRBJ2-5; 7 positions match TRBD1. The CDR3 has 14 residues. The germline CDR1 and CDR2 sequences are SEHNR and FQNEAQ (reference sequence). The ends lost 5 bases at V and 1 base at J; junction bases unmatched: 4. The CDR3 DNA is TGTGCCAGCAGCAACCGGGACAGCCAAGAGACCCAGTACTTC. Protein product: CASSNRDSQETQYF. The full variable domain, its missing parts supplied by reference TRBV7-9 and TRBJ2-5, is DTGVSQNPRHKITKRGQNVTFRCDPISEHNRLYWYRQTLGQGPEFLTYFQNEAQLEKSRLLSDRFSAERPKGSFSTLEIQRTEQGDSAMYLCASSNRDSQETQYFGPGTRLLVL.

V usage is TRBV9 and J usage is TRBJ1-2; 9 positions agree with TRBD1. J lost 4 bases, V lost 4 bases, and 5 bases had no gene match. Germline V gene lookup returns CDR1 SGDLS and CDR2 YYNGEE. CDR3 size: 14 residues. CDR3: CASSPGTGSYGYTF. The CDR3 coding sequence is TGTGCCAGCAGCCCAGGGACAGGGTCCTATGGCTACACCTTC. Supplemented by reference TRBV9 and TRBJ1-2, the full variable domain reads DSGVTQTPKHLITATGQRVTLRCSPRSGDLSVYWYQQSLDQGLQFLIQYYNGEERAKGNILERFSAQQFPDLHSELNLSSLELGDSALYFCASSPGTGSYGYTFGSGTRLTVV.

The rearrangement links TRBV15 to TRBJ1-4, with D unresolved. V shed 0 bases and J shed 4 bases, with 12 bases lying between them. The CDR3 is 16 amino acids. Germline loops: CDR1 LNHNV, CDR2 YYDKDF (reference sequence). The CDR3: CATSRDVERLNEKLFF. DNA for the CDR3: TGTGCCACCAGCAGAGATGTGGAACGGCTTAATGAAAAACTGTTTTTT.

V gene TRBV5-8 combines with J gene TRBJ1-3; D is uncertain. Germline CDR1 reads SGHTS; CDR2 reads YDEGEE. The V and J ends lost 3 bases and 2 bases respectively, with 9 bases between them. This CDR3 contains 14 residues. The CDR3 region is CASSYRTAGNTIYF. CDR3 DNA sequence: TGTGCCAGCAGCTACCGCACGGCTGGAAACACCATATATTTT.

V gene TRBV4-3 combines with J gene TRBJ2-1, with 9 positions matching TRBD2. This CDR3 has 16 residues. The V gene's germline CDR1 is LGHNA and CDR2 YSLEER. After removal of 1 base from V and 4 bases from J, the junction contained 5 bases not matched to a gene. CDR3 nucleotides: TGCGCCAGCAGCCAAGGGGGAAGCGGGGGGTACAATGAGCAGTTCTTC. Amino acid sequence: CASSQGGSGGYNEQFF.

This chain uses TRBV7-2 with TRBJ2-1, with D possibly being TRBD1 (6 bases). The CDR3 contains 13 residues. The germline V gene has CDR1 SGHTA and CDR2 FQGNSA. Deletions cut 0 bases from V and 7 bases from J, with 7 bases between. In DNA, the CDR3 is TGTGCCAGCAGCTTAGCTAGGGGGAATGAGCAGTTCTTC. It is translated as CASSLARGNEQFF.

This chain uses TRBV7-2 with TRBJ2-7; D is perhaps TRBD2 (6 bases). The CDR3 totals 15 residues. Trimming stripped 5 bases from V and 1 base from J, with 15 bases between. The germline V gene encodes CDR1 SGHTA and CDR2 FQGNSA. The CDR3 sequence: CASSPPGRGSYEQYF. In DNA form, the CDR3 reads TGTGCCAGCAGCCCCCCGGGCCGGGGGTCCTACGAGCAGTACTTC.

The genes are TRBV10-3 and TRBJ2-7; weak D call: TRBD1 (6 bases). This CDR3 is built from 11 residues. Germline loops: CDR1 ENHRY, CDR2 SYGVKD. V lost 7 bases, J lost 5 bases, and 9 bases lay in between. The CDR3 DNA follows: TGTGCCATCAATCAGGGGAACGAGCAGTACTTC. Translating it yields CAINQGNEQYF.

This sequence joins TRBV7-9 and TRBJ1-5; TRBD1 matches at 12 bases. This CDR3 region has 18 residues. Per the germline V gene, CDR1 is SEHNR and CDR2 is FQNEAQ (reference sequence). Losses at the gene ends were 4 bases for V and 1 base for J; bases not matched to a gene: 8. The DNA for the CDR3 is TGTGCCAGCAGCTCGACCGGGACAGGGGGCTCAAGCAATCAGCCCCAGCATTTT. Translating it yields CASSSTGTGGSSNQPQHF.

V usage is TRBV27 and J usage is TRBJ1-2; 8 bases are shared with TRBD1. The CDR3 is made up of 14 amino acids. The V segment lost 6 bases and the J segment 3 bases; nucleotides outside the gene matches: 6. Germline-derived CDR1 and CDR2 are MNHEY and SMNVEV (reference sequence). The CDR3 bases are TGTGCCAGCAGCAGACAGGGGAGAGACTATGGCTACACCTTC. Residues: CASSRQGRDYGYTF.

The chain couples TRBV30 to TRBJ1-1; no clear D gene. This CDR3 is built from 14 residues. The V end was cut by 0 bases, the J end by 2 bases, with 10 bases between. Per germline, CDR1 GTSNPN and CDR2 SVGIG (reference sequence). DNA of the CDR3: TGTGCCTGGAGTGTGGCAGCAGATAACACTGAAGCTTTCTTT. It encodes CAWSVAADNTEAFF.

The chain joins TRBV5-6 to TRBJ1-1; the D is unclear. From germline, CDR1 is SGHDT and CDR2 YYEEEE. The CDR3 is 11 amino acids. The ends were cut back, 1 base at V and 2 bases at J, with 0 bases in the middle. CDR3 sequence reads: CASSLNTEAFF. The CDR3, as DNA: TGTGCCAGCAGCTTGAACACTGAAGCTTTCTTT. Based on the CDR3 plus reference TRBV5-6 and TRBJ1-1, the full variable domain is DAGVTQSPTHLIKTRGQQVTLRCSPKSGHDTVSWYQQALGQGPQFIFQYYEEEERQRGNFPDRFSGHQFPNYSSELNVNALLLGDSALYLCASSLNTEAFFGQGTRLTVV.

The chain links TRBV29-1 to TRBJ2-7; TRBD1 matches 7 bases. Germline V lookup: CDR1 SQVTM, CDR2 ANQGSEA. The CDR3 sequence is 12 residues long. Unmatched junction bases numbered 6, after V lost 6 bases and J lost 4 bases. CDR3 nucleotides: TGCAGCGTCTACAGGGGCCCATACGAGCAGTACTTC. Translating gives CSVYRGPYEQYF.

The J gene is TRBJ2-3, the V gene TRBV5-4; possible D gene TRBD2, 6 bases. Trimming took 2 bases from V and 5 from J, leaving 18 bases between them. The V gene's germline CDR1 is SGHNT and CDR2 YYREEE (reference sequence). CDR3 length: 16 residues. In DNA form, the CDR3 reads TGTGCCAGCAGCTTATCGGGTAGCGGCCTCCTAGATACGCAGTATTTT. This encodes CASSLSGSGLLDTQYF.

The CDR3 sequence is CASNPRANQAYEQYF. The CDR3 nucleotides read TGTGCCAGCAACCCCCGGGCCAACCAGGCCTACGAGCAGTACTTC. The chain has TRBV6-1 and TRBJ2-7; D is uncertain. Germline V gene data show CDR1 as MNHNS and CDR2 as SASEGT. The CDR3 extends over 15 amino acids. V lost 7 bases and J lost 2, with 18 bases in between.

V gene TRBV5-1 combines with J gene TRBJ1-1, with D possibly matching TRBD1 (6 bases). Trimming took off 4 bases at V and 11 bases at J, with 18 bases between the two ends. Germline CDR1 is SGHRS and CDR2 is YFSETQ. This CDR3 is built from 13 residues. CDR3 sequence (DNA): TGCGCCAGCAGCCCCGAGGGGGGATCTCGGGCTTTCTTT. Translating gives CASSPEGGSRAFF.

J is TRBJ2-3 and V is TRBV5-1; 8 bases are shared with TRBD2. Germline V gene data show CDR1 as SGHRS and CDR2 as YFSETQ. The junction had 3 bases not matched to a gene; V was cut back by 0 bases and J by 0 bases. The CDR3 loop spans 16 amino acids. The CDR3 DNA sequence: TGCGCCAGCAGCTTGGGGACTAGCAAGAGCACAGATACGCAGTATTTT. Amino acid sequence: CASSLGTSKSTDTQYF. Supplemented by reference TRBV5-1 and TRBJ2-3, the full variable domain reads KAGVTQTPRYLIKTRGQQVTLSCSPISGHRSVSWYQQTPGQGLQFLFEYFSETQRNKGNFPGRFSGRQFSNSRSEMNVSTLELGDSALYLCASSLGTSKSTDTQYFGPGTRLTVL.

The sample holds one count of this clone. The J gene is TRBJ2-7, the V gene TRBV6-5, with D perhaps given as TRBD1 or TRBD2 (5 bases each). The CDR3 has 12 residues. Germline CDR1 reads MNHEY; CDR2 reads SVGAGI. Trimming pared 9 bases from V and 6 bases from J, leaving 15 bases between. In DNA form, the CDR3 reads TGTGCCAGTAATACTGGGGGAGTCGAGCAGTACTTC. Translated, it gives CASNTGGVEQYF.

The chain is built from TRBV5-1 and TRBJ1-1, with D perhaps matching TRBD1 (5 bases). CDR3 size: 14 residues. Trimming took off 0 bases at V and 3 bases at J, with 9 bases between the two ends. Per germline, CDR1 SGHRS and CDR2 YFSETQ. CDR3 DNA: TGCGCCAGCAGCTTGGAGAGGGGTGACACTGAAGCTTTCTTT. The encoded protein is CASSLERGDTEAFF.